The 22 T cell receptor beta chains below all came from one sample that was sequenced in a study of cytomegalovirus exposure and HLA in healthy donors. This PCR relied on a set of 60 Vbeta primers and 13 Jbeta primers. TCRdb's copy holds only in-frame clones and misses some; the assay was immunoSEQ multiplex PCR. The table lists around 200,000 clones, about 77% of them singletons. The sample taken for sequencing was PBMCs. Receptor source: a man aged 30-40 years in good health and CMV-seropositive.

The sample holds a few counts of this clone. The V gene is TRBV10-3, the J gene TRBJ1-3, with 8 positions matching TRBD1. Losses at the gene ends were 6 bases for V and 0 bases for J; bases not matched to a gene: 7. CDR1 and CDR2 (germline): ENHRY, SYGVKD. CDR3 length: 16 amino acids. Here the CDR3 reads CAIRANTGGSGNTIYF. CDR3 nucleotide sequence: TGTGCCATCAGAGCCAACACAGGGGGCTCTGGAAACACCATATATTTT.

This chain links TRBV7-2 with TRBJ2-5, with D possibly matching TRBD2 (6 bases). This CDR3 region has 11 residues. Looked up from germline, CDR1 is SGHTA and CDR2 is FQGNSA. Trimming removed 0 bases from V and 11 bases from J, with 7 bases in between. The CDR3 nucleotides are TGTGCCAGCAGCTTAGCTCGGGAGCAGTACTTC. As protein: CASSLAREQYF.

This chain uses TRBV7-3 with TRBJ2-2; TRBD1 might be the D (6 bases). The ends were cut back, 1 base at V and 4 bases at J, with 19 bases in the middle. The CDR3 length is 18 residues. Germline V CDR1 and CDR2: SGHTA, FQGTGA. CDR3 protein: CASSLIPYTGSRTGELFF. In DNA, the CDR3 is TGTGCCAGCAGCTTAATCCCCTACACAGGGTCGCGCACCGGGGAGCTGTTTTTT. Using reference TRBV7-3 and TRBJ2-2 for the parts outside the CDR3, the full variable domain is GAGVSQTPSNKVTEKGKYVELRCDPISGHTALYWYRQSLGQGPEFLIYFQGTGAADDSGLPNDRFFAVRPEGSVSTLKIQRTERGDSAVYLCASSLIPYTGSRTGELFFGEGSRLTVL.

The chain employs TRBV11-3 and TRBJ2-7; the match to TRBD1 covers 7 bases. The CDR3 covers 15 residues. The J segment lost 0 bases and the V segment lost 1 base, leaving 3 bases of the junction unmatched. Looked up from germline, CDR1 is SGHNT and CDR2 is YENEEA. The CDR3 spells CASSLGAGGSYEQYF. CDR3 DNA: TGTGCCAGCAGCTTAGGGGCAGGGGGCTCCTACGAGCAGTACTTC.

This clone was counted a few times. V gene TRBV5-4 combines with J gene TRBJ2-5; D perhaps matches TRBD2 (6 bases). This CDR3 comprises 16 residues. V lost 4 bases to trimming and J lost 4 bases, with 20 bases between them. CDR1 and CDR2 (germline): SGHNT, YYREEE (reference sequence). CDR3 sequence reads: CASSRDGGFGGETQYF. The CDR3 DNA reads as TGTGCCAGCAGCCGGGATGGGGGGTTCGGGGGAGAGACCCAGTACTTC. Filled out from reference TRBV5-4 and TRBJ2-5, the complete variable domain reads ETGVTQSPTHLIKTRGQQVTLRCSSQSGHNTVSWYQQALGQGPQFIFQYYREEENGRGNFPPRFSGLQFPNYSSELNVNALELDDSALYLCASSRDGGFGGETQYFGPGTRLLVL.

The CDR3 region has the DNA TGCGCCAGCAGCTTGACGGGAGAGGCCTACAATGAGCAGTTCTTC. This codes for CASSLTGEAYNEQFF. The J gene is TRBJ2-1, the V gene TRBV5-1; a possible D gene is TRBD2 (6 bases). Germline V lookup: CDR1 SGHRS, CDR2 YFSETQ. The CDR3 runs 15 residues. V was trimmed by 1 base and J by 2 bases, leaving 10 bases between them.

Only one count was recorded for this clone. This rearrangement joins TRBV11-2 to TRBJ1-3; D is unresolved. The CDR3 contains 15 residues. CDR1 is SGHAT, CDR2 FQNNGV, per germline. V lost 0 bases, J lost 0 bases, and 6 bases lay in between. CDR3 protein: CASSLDRVSGNTIYF. The CDR3 DNA reads as TGTGCCAGCAGCTTAGATCGGGTCTCTGGAAACACCATATATTTT.

CDR3 nucleotides: TGTGCCAGCAGGCCCAGCGGGATCTCCTACAATGAGCAGTTCTTC. Translating gives CASRPSGISYNEQFF. The V call is TRBV7-2, the J call TRBJ2-1, with TRBD2 identical over 7 bases. The junction had 5 bases not matched to a gene; V was cut back by 6 bases and J by 0 bases. The CDR3 has 15 amino acids. Looked up from germline, CDR1 is SGHTA and CDR2 is FQGNSA.

J is TRBJ2-7 and V is TRBV28; D gene uncertain. V shed 0 bases and J shed 6 bases, with 6 bases lying between them. The V gene's germline CDR1 is MDHEN and CDR2 SYDVKM. This CDR3 has 12 residues. As DNA, the CDR3 is TGTGCCAGCAGTTTATGGCGTGGCGAGCAGTACTTC. Translation gives CASSLWRGEQYF. The full variable domain, with the rest looked up from reference TRBV28 and TRBJ2-7, is DVKVTQSSRYLVKRTGEKVFLECVQDMDHENMFWYRQDPGLGLRLIYFSYDVKMKEKGDIPEGYSVSREKKERFSLILESASTNQTSMYLCASSLWRGEQYFGPGTRLTVT.

The chain employs TRBV6-1 and TRBJ1-3, with D unresolved. V was shortened by 6 bases and J by 7 bases, with 10 bases between the two germline ends. Germline V lookup: CDR1 MNHNS, CDR2 SASEGT. This CDR3 region has 12 residues. The CDR3 is CASRGRRNTIYF. CDR3 nucleotide sequence: TGTGCCAGCAGAGGGAGAAGGAACACCATATATTTT.

This chain uses TRBV7-9 with TRBJ1-6; 10 bases line up with TRBD1. The germline CDR1 and CDR2 sequences are SEHNR and FQNEAQ (reference sequence). V shed 5 bases and J 8 bases; nucleotides not matched to a gene: 9. The CDR3 is 16 residues long. The CDR3 DNA reads TGTGCCAGCAGCCTATTCAGGGACAGGGGTGATTCACCCCTCCACTTT. It codes for CASSLFRDRGDSPLHF.

This chain connects TRBV7-3 to TRBJ2-1, with 7 bases that match TRBD2. J was trimmed by 7 bases and V by 6 bases; bases with no gene match: 12. The CDR3 extends over 15 amino acids. Germline V gene lookup returns CDR1 SGHTA and CDR2 FQGTGA. As DNA, the CDR3 is TGTGCCAGCAGTCCTAGCGGTGGGGCTTCGAATGAGCAGTTCTTC. Translated, it gives CASSPSGGASNEQFF. The full variable domain, completed using reference TRBV7-3 and TRBJ2-1, is GAGVSQTPSNKVTEKGKYVELRCDPISGHTALYWYRQSLGQGPEFLIYFQGTGAADDSGLPNDRFFAVRPEGSVSTLKIQRTERGDSAVYLCASSPSGGASNEQFFGPGTRLTVL.

As DNA, the CDR3 is TGTGCCAGCAGCTTAGGTTCAGGGAAGCTAGGCTACACCTTC. As protein: CASSLGSGKLGYTF. The J gene is TRBJ1-2, the V gene TRBV7-6; tentatively, D is TRBD1 (5 bases). Between the trimmed V and J ends, which lost 1 base and 8 bases, there was a span of 14 bases. From germline, CDR1 is SGHVS and CDR2 FNYEAQ. The CDR3 runs 14 residues.

This chain connects TRBV30 to TRBJ1-5; TRBD1 matches 8 bases. Germline V lookup: CDR1 GTSNPN, CDR2 SVGIG (reference sequence). With 2 bases clipped from V and 7 bases from J, the junction kept 7 bases outside the gene matches. This CDR3 is built from 14 residues. The CDR3 protein is CAWSQGQVGQPQHF. The CDR3 DNA sequence: TGTGCCTGGAGTCAGGGACAGGTGGGGCAGCCCCAGCATTTT.

This clone was seen more than once but under ten times. The chain links TRBV27 to TRBJ2-2, with 7 bases lining up with TRBD2. The CDR3 is 16 residues long. In germline, CDR1 is MNHEY, CDR2 SMNVEV (reference sequence). V lost 6 bases, J lost 3 bases, and 10 bases stayed unmatched. CDR3 coding DNA: TGTGCCAGCAGCCTTTTCCCTAGCGGTGACACCGGGGAGCTGTTTTTT. Translated, it gives CASSLFPSGDTGELFF.

The genes are TRBV30 and TRBJ1-3; D is unresolved. Germline-derived CDR1 and CDR2 are GTSNPN and SVGIG (reference sequence). The V and J ends lost 6 bases and 0 bases respectively, with 9 bases between them. CDR3 length equals 13 residues. CDR3 bases: TGTGCCTGTGGACTGATCTCTGGAAACACCATATATTTT. As protein: CACGLISGNTIYF.

This chain links TRBV9 with TRBJ1-2, with D possibly TRBD1 on 5 matching bases. V gave up 3 bases and J gave up 4 bases, with 13 bases separating them. CDR3 length: 14 amino acids. Germline V lookup: CDR1 SGDLS, CDR2 YYNGEE. The CDR3 DNA sequence: TGTGCCAGCAGCGGCGACAGCCGGGTCTATGGCTACACCTTC. Residues: CASSGDSRVYGYTF.

This chain uses TRBV27 with TRBJ1-2; D is undetermined. V was pared by 3 bases and J by 4 bases, with 9 bases between. The CDR3 sequence is 13 residues long. The germline V gene has CDR1 MNHEY and CDR2 SMNVEV (reference sequence). The CDR3 nucleotides read TGTGCCAGCAGTTTGGAGGGCTTCTATGGCTACACCTTC. Translated, it gives CASSLEGFYGYTF.

The rearrangement joins TRBV7-9 to TRBJ2-7; the D gene is possibly TRBD2 (6 bases). CDR3 length equals 12 residues. Germline V CDR1 and CDR2: SEHNR, FQNEAQ (reference sequence). Between the trimmed V and J ends, which lost 4 bases and 11 bases, there was a span of 15 bases. The DNA of the CDR3 is TGTGCCAGCAGCTACCAGGCGGGATCGAAGTACTTC. It yields the protein CASSYQAGSKYF.

The chain employs TRBV7-2 and TRBJ2-1; TRBD2 might be the D (6 bases). CDR3 size: 14 residues. CDR1 and CDR2 (germline): SGHTA, FQGNSA. The germline V and J ends were trimmed by 7 bases and 4 bases, with 14 bases remaining between them. In nucleotides, the CDR3 is TGTGCCAGCACCCCACGGGGGACTTACAATGAGCAGTTCTTC. This sequence encodes CASTPRGTYNEQFF. Together with reference TRBV7-2 and TRBJ2-1, the CDR3 gives the full variable domain: GAGVSQSPSNKVTEKGKDVELRCDPISGHTALYWYRQSLGQGLEFLIYFQGNSAPDKSGLPSDRFSAERTGGSVSTLTIQRTQQEDSAVYLCASTPRGTYNEQFFGPGTRLTVL.

The chain uses TRBV29-1 and TRBJ2-5; 7 bases line up with TRBD1. Germline trimming cut 6 bases from V and 5 bases from J; bases unmatched to any gene: 12. Germline V CDR1 and CDR2: SQVTM, ANQGSEA. The CDR3 contains 14 residues. This CDR3 is CSVHDRENWETQYF. The CDR3 nucleotides are TGCAGCGTCCATGACAGGGAAAATTGGGAGACCCAGTACTTC.

CDR3 sequence: CASSIGWARNEKLFF. Written as DNA, the CDR3 is TGTGCCAGTAGTATAGGGTGGGCCCGGAATGAAAAACTGTTTTTT. This sequence joins TRBV19 and TRBJ1-4; D call uncertain. Germline V gene lookup returns CDR1 LNHDA and CDR2 SQIVND (reference sequence). This CDR3 spans 15 amino acids. V shed 1 base and J shed 5 bases, with 11 bases lying between them.